This T cell receptor (beta chain) was captured by sequencing in a study of blood T cell repertoires in COVID-19 (dated by TCRdb to 2020 to 2021). A note on the overall study: The collaborator samples originated in the United States, Italy and Spain and spanned the acute and convalescent phases of COVID-19. The prospective study material was composed of cDNA or gDNA derived from T cells, B-cell-depleted T cells, or PBMCs. The dataset comprised deeply sampled blood TCRbeta repertoires from subjects exposed to, actively infected with, or recovered from COVID-19. The repertoires were released in a freely available public database meant as a resource for research on the immune response to SARS-CoV-2. Samples came from the ongoing ImmuneRACE study (first 160 participants) plus 1,254 subjects from 6 global collaborators. The sample metadata nearly always contained a de-identified subject ID, COVID-19 status, age in years and sex. Where available, HLA class I and class II types were obtained from metadata supplied by the sample provider rather than from assay-based typing.

Whole blood was collected in K2EDTA tubes by collaborating institutions according to the institutions' own protocols. Collaborator samples were shipped for TCRbeta analysis as frozen whole blood, isolated PBMCs, or DNA extracted from either sample type. TCRbeta CDR3 regions were amplified from genomic DNA using the immunoSEQ Assay, a bias-controlled multiplex PCR. The authors processed their data as follows. Nucleated cell counts per sample were estimated from amplification of reference gene primers within the assay. Sequence reads were collapsed and filtered to measure the absolute abundance of every unique TCRbeta CDR3 rearrangement. For each sample, productive Simpson clonality was calculated as the square root of Simpson's diversity index over productive rearrangements. TCRdb obtained this table from immuneACCESS and retained in-frame rearrangements with V and J assigned. These tables miss some clones; where compared with another copy, unresolved V genes account for less than half of the shortfall, and the remainder is unexplained. The V and J calls and clone size are taken from that table; D and trimming were inferred from the DNA. This sample lists 160,000 or so clones; 80% were detected once. The ten largest account for 0.5% to 0.65% of the sample.

Results and caveats for the whole study, not just this receptor: How much clinical and demographic metadata was included differed by source and by participant, and the metadata was provided uncurated.

To note about this clone: Its binding antigen is unknown. Per-nucleotide qualities are absent, and no much larger clonotype sits a single base away.

There are 12 amino acids in the CDR3, from cysteine to phenylalanine inclusive. CDR3 DNA only is kept here, 36 bases in frame from base 1. V is cut by 2 bases and J by 3 bases, and the space between the germline ends is 8 bases. The germline V gene (reference sequence) gives CDR1 as GTSNPN and CDR2 as SVGIG. Input material: peripheral blood. This clonotype originated in a man in his sixties with acute or convalescent COVID-19. The chain is assembled from TRBV30 and TRBJ2-7, and possibly TRBD1, on 5 matching bases. The nucleotides are TGTGCCTGGAGTACAGGTCACTACGAGCAGTACTTC. This gives the protein CAWSTGHYEQYF.